This T cell receptor beta chain is drawn from a study of T cell responses to AZD1222 COVID-19 vaccine. Study context: Whether given at about 4 or about 12 weeks, second doses were pooled.

On this clone: The antigen is undetermined.

This CDR3 is built from 14 residues. Per germline, CDR1 LGHDT and CDR2 YNNKEL (reference sequence). Trimming pared 1 base from V and 5 bases from J, leaving 11 bases between. Sequencing used immunoSEQ multiplex PCR; TCRdb keeps in-frame clones, though not all of them. The sample holds about 120,000 clones, 89% seen once. Broader study findings: Repertoire samples came only from after the peak T cell response. Once two AZD1222 doses were given, Spike-specific TCR breadth and depth went up.

The chain carries TRBV3-1 (or the pseudogene TRBV3-2) and TRBJ2-5; D gene ambiguous. The material was peripheral blood, obtained on day 0 of AZD1222 vaccination. This sequence originates from an adult in good health. The CDR3 region is CASSQGSRIETQYF. CDR3 DNA sequence: TGTGCCAGCAGCCAAGGGTCCCGTATCGAGACCCAGTACTTC.